Listed below are T cell receptor beta chains from one sample, sequenced in a study of blood T cell repertoires in COVID-19. Only in-frame clones appear in the TCRdb table, and some are missing; sequencing was by immunoSEQ multiplex PCR. The sample lists about 440,000 clones; approximately 90% were seen once. Sequences were obtained from peripheral blood. All receptors derive from a woman between 50 and 59 years old with COVID-19, enrolled during active disease. Both conserved end residues are part of each CDR3. Fields, in order: J gene, clone size, D gene, V gene, CDR3 DNA, CDR3 protein. D genes are given only for firm matches. The size entry is marked missing in some rows and otherwise reads once, few, many or a size class.

TRBJ2-6 . TRBD2 TRBV27 TGTGCCAGGCAGACTAGCGGGGGTTACGTTGCCCCTGGGGCCAACGTCCTGACTTTC CARQTSGGYVAPGANVLTF
TRBJ1-1 few . TRBV12-5 TGTGCTAGTGGTTTAAGGAGGGACACTGAAGCTTTCTTT CASGLRRDTEAFF
TRBJ2-3 . TRBD2 TRBV10-1 TGCGCCAGCAGTGAGTCAAGACTAGCGGGGGGGAGCACAGATACGCAGTATTTT CASSESRLAGGSTDTQYF
TRBJ1-1 . TRBD1 TRBV5-1 TGCGCCAGCAGCTATGGGACAGGGGCTGAAGCTTTCTTT CASSYGTGAEAFF
TRBJ2-7 few . TRBV12-3/TRBV12-4 TGTGCCAGCAGCACGACAGGCCACGAGCAGTACTTC CASSTTGHEQYF
TRBJ1-1 . TRBD1 TRBV6-5 TGTGCCAGCAGTTACTCGACGGCTACGGGACAGACCGAAGCTTTCTTT CASSYSTATGQTEAFF
TRBJ2-2 . . TRBV30 TGTGCCTGGAGTGTCATAGACAGCGAGAACACCGGGGAGCTGTTTTTT CAWSVIDSENTGELFF
TRBJ1-2 . . TRBV18 TGTGCCAGCTCACCACCGTCTACGGGTAATAACTATGGCTACACCTTC CASSPPSTGNNYGYTF
TRBJ1-2 . . TRBV6-6 TGTGCCAGCAGTTCCTCGGGGGGGCACCTTTTTTATGGCTACACCTTC CASSSSGGHLFYGYTF
TRBJ1-4 . TRBD1 TRBV29-1 TGCAGCGGGGGGACAGGGGGCATCAATGAAAAACTGTTTTTT CSGGTGGINEKLFF
TRBJ2-7 . TRBD2 TRBV5-1 TGCGCCAGCAGCTTGGACACTAGCGGCACCTACGAGCAGTACTTC CASSLDTSGTYEQYF
TRBJ2-7 . . TRBV30 TGTGCCTGGAGTCCGGGGACACCGTCCGAGCAGTACTTC CAWSPGTPSEQYF
TRBJ2-7 . . TRBV6-5 TGTGCCACCCAGGGGCAGGGTCCCTACGAGCAGTACTTC CATQGQGPYEQYF
TRBJ1-2 few TRBD1 TRBV4-2 TGTGCCAGCAGCCAGACAGGGACAGGGACTTATGGCTACACCTTC CASSQTGTGTYGYTF
TRBJ1-2 . TRBD1 TRBV7-9 TGTGCCAGCAGCTTAAGGGCCCCGGGACAGGGCTATGGCTACACCTTC CASSLRAPGQGYGYTF
TRBJ2-3 . TRBD1 TRBV6-6 TGTGCCAGCAGCTTACAGGGGAGTGGGGCAGATACGCAGTATTTT CASSLQGSGADTQYF
TRBJ1-1 few . TRBV11-3 TGTGCCAGCAGCTTAGGCGGGGGCCCCAGGGGCACTGAAGCTTTCTTT CASSLGGGPRGTEAFF
TRBJ1-5 . . TRBV6-1 TGTGCCAGCAGTGAAAGTACGAGACAGCCCCAGCATTTT CASSESTRQPQHF
TRBJ2-7 . TRBD1 TRBV2 TGTGCCAGCAGTACCCCTGAGGACAGGGCATACGAGCAGTACTTC CASSTPEDRAYEQYF
TRBJ2-7 . TRBD1 TRBV2 TGTGCCACGGACAGGGTTCCAACCTACGAGCAGTACTTC CATDRVPTYEQYF
TRBJ1-3 . . TRBV11-2 TGTGCCAGCAGCTTAGGTACCGCTAGCTCTGGAAACACCATATATTTT CASSLGTASSGNTIYF
TRBJ2-7 once . TRBV2 TGTGCCAGCAGCGATAGACTGGGAGGCCCCTACGAGCAGTACTTC CASSDRLGGPYEQYF
TRBJ2-2 . TRBD1 TRBV30 TGTGCCTGGGACAGGGAGACCGGGGAGCTGTTTTTT CAWDRETGELFF
TRBJ1-1 few TRBD1 TRBV18 TGTGCCAGCTCACCACGGGGACAGAAGAACACTGAAGCTTTCTTT CASSPRGQKNTEAFF
TRBJ2-5 . . TRBV4-1 TGCGCCAGCAGCCAAGGTGGGACACGCAAAGAGACCCAGTACTTC CASSQGGTRKETQYF
TRBJ2-1 . . TRBV4-1 TGCGCCAGCAGCCAACTCCAACTAGCCAACAATGAGCAGTTCTTC CASSQLQLANNEQFF
TRBJ2-6 once . TRBV5-1 TGCGCCAGCAGCCGCACACAGGGTAAGACTGGGGCCAACGTCCTGACTTTC CASSRTQGKTGANVLTF
TRBJ2-5 . TRBD2 TRBV13 TGTGCCAGCAGCTTTAGGTCGCTAGCGGGGGCAGAGACCCAGTACTTC CASSFRSLAGAETQYF
TRBJ2-5 . . TRBV11-2 TGTGCCAGCAGCTCGGGGGGGACAGCCAAAGAGACCCAGTACTTC CASSSGGTAKETQYF
TRBJ2-3 once . TRBV7-3 TGTGCCAGCAGCTTACGGACTAGCACAGATACGCAGTATTTT CASSLRTSTDTQYF
TRBJ1-1 . . TRBV29-1 TGCAGCGCAACCGAGGGAAACATGTACACTGAAGCTTTCTTT CSATEGNMYTEAFF